This T cell receptor (beta chain) was identified in a study of beta chain features in type 1 diabetes. The junction had 13 bases not matched to a gene; V was cut back by 6 bases and J by 10 bases. CDR1 and CDR2 from the germline V gene are MNHEY and SVGAGI. CDR3 size: 15 residues. The entirety of the isolated RNA underwent reverse transcription, so expressed TCRB transcripts were sequenced. Clones were sequenced by immunoSEQ multiplex PCR, and TCRdb holds only the in-frame ones, with some missing. The data contain roughly 330,000 clones, 9.5% to 11% of them singletons. The sequencing sample was made of naive CD4+ T cells from blood. The TCR was taken from a woman in her twenties or thirties in good health. The chain joins TRBV6-5 to TRBJ2-1, with TRBD1 matching over 9 bases. The CDR3 sequence is CASRRRQGGFTEQFF. The CDR3 region has the DNA TGTGCCAGCAGACGACGACAGGGGGGGTTTACCGAGCAGTTCTTC.